A single T cell receptor (beta chain) is shown here with its context. Assay: immunoSEQ multiplex PCR; the TCRdb copy retains only in-frame clones and omits some. This table has 85,000 to 95,000 clones, 75% to 90% appearing once. The CDR3 has 16 residues. Trimming pared 2 bases from V and 5 bases from J, leaving 16 bases between. This record belongs to a study of blood T cell repertoires in COVID-19. Study at large: There were acute and convalescent COVID-19 samples, and they came from the United States, Italy and Spain. In each case, the material was cDNA or gDNA derived from T cells, B-cell-depleted T cells, or PBMCs.

The clonotype comes from a woman aged 80 or older with active COVID-19. Sequencing used peripheral blood. The V call is TRBV23-1, the J call TRBJ1-5; D is unclear. TRBV23-1 is marked as an open reading frame, function uncertain. The CDR3 DNA is TGCGCCAGCAGTCAAGCAACACGGAGATATGATCAGCCCCAGCATTTT. Protein sequence: CASSQATRRYDQPQHF.